A selection of T cell receptor beta chains follows, all from one sample in a study of CD8 T cells in Susac syndrome. TCRdb reprocessed the immunoSEQ multiplex PCR reads with MiXCR, giving one entry per CDR3 protein. The table includes over 95,000 distinct CDR3 sequences, 85% to 95% detected once. The sample consisted of CD8+ T cells from PBMCs. The source of these receptors is a human donor in good health. CDR3s include the opening cysteine and the closing phenylalanine or tryptophan.

J	V	CDR3
TRBJ2-2	TRBV3-1	CASSPYGGVNTGELFF
TRBJ1-1	TRBV28	CASSLNPGRTEAFF
TRBJ2-1	TRBV20-1	CSARGTSSEQFF
TRBJ2-7	TRBV7-9	CASSLNGDREQYF
TRBJ2-7	TRBV29-1	CSVAETGVEQYF
TRBJ2-7	TRBV6-2/TRBV6-3	CASNFRDRGDYEQYF
TRBJ2-4	TRBV7-9	CASRVTGVSIQYF
TRBJ2-6	TRBV11-2	CASSPHSSGANVLTF
TRBJ2-1	TRBV2	CASSPLTSGGNEQFF
TRBJ2-4	TRBV12-5	CASGLVPGTSGVQIQQNIQYF
TRBJ2-3	TRBV25-1	CASSDLGRTDTQYF
TRBJ1-2	TRBV29-1	CSVTTAGPGYTF
TRBJ1-3	TRBV9	CASSFDREGNIIYF
TRBJ2-7	TRBV20-1	CSASGDPGTSGYEQYF
TRBJ2-7	TRBV27	CASSLSPGTSSRSYEQYF
TRBJ2-6	TRBV6-5	CASSYRLNLAPPGANVLTF
TRBJ1-3	TRBV6-5	CASRPPGGSNIYF
TRBJ2-4	TRBV9	CASSMSGRDIQYF
TRBJ2-1	TRBV30	CAWDHYNEQFF
TRBJ2-3	TRBV4-3	CASSPRTPDTQYF
TRBJ1-1	TRBV28	CASSSQPVGRRTEAFF
TRBJ1-4	TRBV20-1	CSAVESTNEKLFF